The T cell receptor (beta chain) described here comes from a study of blood T cell repertoires in COVID-19. Per germline, CDR1 SGHNT and CDR2 YYREEE (reference sequence). The CDR3 loop spans 13 amino acids. With 4 bases clipped from V and 5 bases from J, the junction kept 6 bases outside the gene matches. Clinical history reported by participants formed the basis on which cohorts were assigned. Cohort 3 recovery required two negative PCRs, clearance, or symptom resolution. As originally analysed: Reference gene primer amplification yielded estimated nucleated cell counts. The assay was immunoSEQ multiplex PCR, and TCRdb's table has in-frame clones only and misses some. D and trimming were read from the DNA, whereas the V and J calls and clone size are those reported in that table. The sample holds roughly 140,000 clones, around four fifths seen once.

This sequence joins TRBV5-4 and TRBJ2-7; TRBD1 matches at 7 bases. The sample taken for sequencing was PBMCs or T cells enriched from blood (not recorded which). This sequence originates from a man aged 50 to 60 who had recovered from COVID-19. The CDR3 DNA follows: TGTGCCAGCAGCCCGACAGGGACCAACGAGCAGTACTTC. Its protein product is CASSPTGTNEQYF.